The sequence of this T cell receptor beta chain was determined in a study of CD8+ T cells in alopecia areata. Treatment noted: oral pan-JAK inhibitor, 5-10 mg twice daily. The CDR3 is 13 amino acids. After removal of 4 bases from V and 4 bases from J, the junction contained 3 bases not matched to a gene. CDR1 is SGHRS, CDR2 YFSETQ, per germline. This clone was found a few times. As yet, its antigen is unknown. Overall study results and limits: Amid tofacitinib therapy, many expanded lesional clones stayed present in scalp and blood.

In each case, RNA was isolated and then reverse transcribed into cDNA as the sequencing template. TCRdb's copy holds only in-frame clones and misses some; the assay was immunoSEQ multiplex PCR. The data show some 200,000 clones, roughly three fifths seen once. The chain joins TRBV5-1 to TRBJ2-7; 9 nucleotides agree with TRBD1. The source is a human donor with alopecia areata. The sequences come from CD4+ T cells sorted from blood, collected at week 4, from a patient treated with tofacitinib. For the CDR3, the DNA is TGCGCCAGCAGCCGGGACAGGGAGTACGAGCAGTACTTC. Translated: CASSRDREYEQYF.